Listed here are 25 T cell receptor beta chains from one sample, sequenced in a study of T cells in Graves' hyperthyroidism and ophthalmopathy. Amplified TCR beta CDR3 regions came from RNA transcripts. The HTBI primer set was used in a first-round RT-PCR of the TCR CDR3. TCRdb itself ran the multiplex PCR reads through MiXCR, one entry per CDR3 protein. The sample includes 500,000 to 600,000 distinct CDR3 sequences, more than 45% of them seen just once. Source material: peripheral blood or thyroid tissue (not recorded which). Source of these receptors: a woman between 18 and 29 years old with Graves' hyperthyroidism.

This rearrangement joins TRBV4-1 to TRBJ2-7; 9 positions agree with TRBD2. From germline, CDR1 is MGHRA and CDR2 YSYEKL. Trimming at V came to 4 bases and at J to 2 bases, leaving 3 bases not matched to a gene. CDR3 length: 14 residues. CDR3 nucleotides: TGCGCCAGCAGCCTAGCGGGAGCTGCCTACGAGCAGTACTTC. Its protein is CASSLAGAAYEQYF.

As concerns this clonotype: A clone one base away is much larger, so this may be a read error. CDR3 nucleotide sequence: TGTGCCAGCGGCGTACCTCGACAGGGTGCTTCTGGGGCCAACGTCCTGACTTTC. It specifies CASGVPRQGASGANVLTF. V gene TRBV9 combines with J gene TRBJ2-6; the match to TRBD1 covers 7 bases. The CDR3 runs to 18 residues. Germline V gene lookup returns CDR1 SGDLS and CDR2 YYNGEE. The entire variable domain, with the rest obtained from reference TRBV9 and TRBJ2-6, is as follows: DSGVTQTPKHLITATGQRVTLRCSPRSGDLSVYWYQQSLDQGLQFLIQYYNGEERAKGNILERFSAQQFPDLHSELNLSSLELGDSALYFCASGVPRQGASGANVLTFGAGSRLTVL.

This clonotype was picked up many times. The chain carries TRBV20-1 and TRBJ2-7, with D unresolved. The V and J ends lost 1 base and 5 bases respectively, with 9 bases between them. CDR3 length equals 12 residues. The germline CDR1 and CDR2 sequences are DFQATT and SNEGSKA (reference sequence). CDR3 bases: TGCAGTGCTAGAGCAGATTTGGACGAGCAGTACTTC. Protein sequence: CSARADLDEQYF.

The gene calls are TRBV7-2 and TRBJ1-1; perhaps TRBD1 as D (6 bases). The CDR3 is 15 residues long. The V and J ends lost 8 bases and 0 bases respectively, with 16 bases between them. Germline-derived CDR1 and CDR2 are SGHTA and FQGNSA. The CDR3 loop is CASSPGAGLNTEAFF. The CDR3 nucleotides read TGTGCCAGCTCACCGGGGGCAGGGTTGAACACTGAAGCTTTCTTT.

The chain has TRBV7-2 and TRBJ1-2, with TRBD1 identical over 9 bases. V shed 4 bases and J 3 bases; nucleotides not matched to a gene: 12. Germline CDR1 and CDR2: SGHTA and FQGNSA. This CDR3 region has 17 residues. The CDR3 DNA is TGTGCCAGCAGCTCCGGGACAGGGCCGCGGGGGGACTATGGCTACACCTTC. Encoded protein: CASSSGTGPRGDYGYTF.

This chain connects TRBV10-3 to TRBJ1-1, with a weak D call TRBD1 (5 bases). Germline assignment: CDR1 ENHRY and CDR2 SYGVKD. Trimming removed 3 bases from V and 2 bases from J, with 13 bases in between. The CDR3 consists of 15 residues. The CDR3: CAISDPGLGNTEAFF. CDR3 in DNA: TGTGCCATCAGTGACCCAGGGTTGGGAAACACTGAAGCTTTCTTT.

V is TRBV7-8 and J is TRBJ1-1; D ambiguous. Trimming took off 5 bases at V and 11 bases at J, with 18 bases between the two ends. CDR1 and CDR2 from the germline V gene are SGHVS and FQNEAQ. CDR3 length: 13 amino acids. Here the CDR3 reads CASSQRPKREAFF. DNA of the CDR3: TGTGCCAGCAGCCAGAGGCCTAAGCGGGAGGCTTTCTTT. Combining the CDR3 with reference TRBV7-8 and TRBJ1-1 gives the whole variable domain GAGVSQSPRYKVAKRGQDVALRCDPISGHVSLFWYQQALGQGPEFLTYFQNEAQLDKSGLPSDRFFAERPEGSVSTLKIQRTQQEDSAVYLCASSQRPKREAFFGQGTRLTVV.

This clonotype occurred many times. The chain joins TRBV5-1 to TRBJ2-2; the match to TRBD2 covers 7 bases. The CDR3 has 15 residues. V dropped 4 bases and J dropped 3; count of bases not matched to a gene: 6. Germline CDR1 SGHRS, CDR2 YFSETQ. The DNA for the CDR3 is TGCGCCAGCAGCGTCGGGACTACTGACACCGGGGAGCTGTTTTTT. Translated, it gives CASSVGTTDTGELFF.

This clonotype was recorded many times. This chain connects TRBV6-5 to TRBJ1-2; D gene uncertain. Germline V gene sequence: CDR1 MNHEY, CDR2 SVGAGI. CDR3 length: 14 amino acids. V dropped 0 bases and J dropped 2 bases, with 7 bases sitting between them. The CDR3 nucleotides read TGTGCCAGCAGTTACTCGATTCGGAACTATGGCTACACCTTC. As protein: CASSYSIRNYGYTF.

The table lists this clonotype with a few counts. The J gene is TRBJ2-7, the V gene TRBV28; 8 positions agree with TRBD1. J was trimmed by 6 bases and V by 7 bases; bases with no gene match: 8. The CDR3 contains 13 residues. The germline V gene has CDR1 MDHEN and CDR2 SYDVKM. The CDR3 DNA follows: TGTGCCAGCACCACTCGAGACAGGGGCGAGCAGTACTTC. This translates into CASTTRDRGEQYF.

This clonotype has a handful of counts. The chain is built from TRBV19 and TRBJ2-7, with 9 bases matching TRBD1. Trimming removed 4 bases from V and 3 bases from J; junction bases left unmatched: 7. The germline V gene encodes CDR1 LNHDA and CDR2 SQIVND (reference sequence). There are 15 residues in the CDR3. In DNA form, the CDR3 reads TGTGCCAGTAGTAATGGAGGGACAGGGCTCTACGAGCAGTACTTC. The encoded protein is CASSNGGTGLYEQYF.

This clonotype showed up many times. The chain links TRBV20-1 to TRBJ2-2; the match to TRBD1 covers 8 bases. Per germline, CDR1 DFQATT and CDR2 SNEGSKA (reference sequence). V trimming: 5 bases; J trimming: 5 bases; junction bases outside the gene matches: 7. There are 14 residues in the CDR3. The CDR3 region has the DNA TGCAGTGCTCACCGGGACAGGAGGACCGGGGAGCTGTTTTTT. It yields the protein CSAHRDRRTGELFF.

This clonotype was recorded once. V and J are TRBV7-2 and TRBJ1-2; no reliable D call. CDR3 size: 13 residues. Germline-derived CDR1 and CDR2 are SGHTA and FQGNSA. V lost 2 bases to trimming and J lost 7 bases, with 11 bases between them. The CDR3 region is CASSLSPESGYTF. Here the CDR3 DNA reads TGTGCCAGCAGCTTATCTCCCGAGAGTGGCTACACCTTC.

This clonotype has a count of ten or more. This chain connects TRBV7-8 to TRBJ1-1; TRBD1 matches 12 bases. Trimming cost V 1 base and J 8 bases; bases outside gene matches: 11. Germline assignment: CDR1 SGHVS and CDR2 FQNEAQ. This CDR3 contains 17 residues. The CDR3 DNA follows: TGTGCCAGCAGCTTAGGAGCCGGGACAGGGGGCCGGCGGGAAGCTTTCTTT. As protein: CASSLGAGTGGRREAFF.

The CDR3 bases are TGTGCCAGCAGTTTGGTACAAGGCCAGGGCGAAGCTTTCTTT. It specifies CASSLVQGQGEAFF. The J gene is TRBJ1-1, the V gene TRBV12-3 or TRBV12-4; possible D gene TRBD1, 5 bases. CDR3 size: 14 residues. V was cut by 3 bases and J by 8 bases, with 16 bases left in between.

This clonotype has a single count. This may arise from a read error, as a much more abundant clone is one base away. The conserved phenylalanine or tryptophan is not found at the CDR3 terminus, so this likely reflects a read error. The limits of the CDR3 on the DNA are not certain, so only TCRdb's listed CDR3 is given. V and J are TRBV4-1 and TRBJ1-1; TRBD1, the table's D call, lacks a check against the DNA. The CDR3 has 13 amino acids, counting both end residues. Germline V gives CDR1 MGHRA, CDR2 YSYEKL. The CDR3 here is CASSQRGQGRTFL.

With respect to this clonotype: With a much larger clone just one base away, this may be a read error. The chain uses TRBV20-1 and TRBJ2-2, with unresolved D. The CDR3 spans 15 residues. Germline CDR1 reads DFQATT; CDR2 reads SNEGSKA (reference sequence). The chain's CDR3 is CSARSWRPNTEELFF. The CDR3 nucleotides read TGCAGTGCTAGATCTTGGCGCCCGAACACCGAGGAGCTGTTTTTT.

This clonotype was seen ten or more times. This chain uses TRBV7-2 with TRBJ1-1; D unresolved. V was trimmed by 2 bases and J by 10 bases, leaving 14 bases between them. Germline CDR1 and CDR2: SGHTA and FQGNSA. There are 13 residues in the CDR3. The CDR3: CASSLIVGSGAFF. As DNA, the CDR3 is TGTGCCAGCAGCTTAATTGTAGGTTCCGGAGCTTTCTTT.

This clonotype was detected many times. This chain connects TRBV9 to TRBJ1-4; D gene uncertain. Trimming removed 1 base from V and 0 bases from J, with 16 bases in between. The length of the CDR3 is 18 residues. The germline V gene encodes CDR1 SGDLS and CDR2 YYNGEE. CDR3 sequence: CASSVNPKDGSTNEKLFF. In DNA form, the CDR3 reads TGTGCCAGCAGCGTAAACCCGAAAGACGGGTCAACTAATGAAAAACTGTTTTTT.

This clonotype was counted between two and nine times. The CDR3 region is CASSLQYNEQFF. For the CDR3, the DNA is TGTGCCAGCAGCTTACAATACAATGAGCAGTTCTTC. This chain uses TRBV7-8 with TRBJ2-1; D gene ambiguous. Germline assignment: CDR1 SGHVS and CDR2 FQNEAQ. CDR3 length: 12 amino acids. V lost 2 bases to trimming and J lost 4 bases, with 3 bases between them.

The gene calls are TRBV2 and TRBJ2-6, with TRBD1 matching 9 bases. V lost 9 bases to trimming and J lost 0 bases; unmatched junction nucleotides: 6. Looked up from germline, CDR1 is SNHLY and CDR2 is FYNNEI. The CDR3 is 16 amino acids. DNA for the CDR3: TGTGCCAGGTCGAAGGGACAGGGCTCTGGGGCCAACGTCCTGACTTTC. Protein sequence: CARSKGQGSGANVLTF.

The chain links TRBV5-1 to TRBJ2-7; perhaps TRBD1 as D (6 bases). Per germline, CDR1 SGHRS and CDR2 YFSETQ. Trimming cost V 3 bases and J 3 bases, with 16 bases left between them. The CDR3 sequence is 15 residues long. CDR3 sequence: CASSSGVEPNYEQYF. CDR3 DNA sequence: TGCGCCAGCAGCTCAGGGGTGGAGCCTAACTACGAGCAGTACTTC.

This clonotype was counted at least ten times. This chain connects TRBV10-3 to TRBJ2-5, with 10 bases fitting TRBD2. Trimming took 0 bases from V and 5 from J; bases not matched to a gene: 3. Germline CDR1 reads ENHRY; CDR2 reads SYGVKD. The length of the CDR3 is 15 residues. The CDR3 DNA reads TGTGCCATCAGTGAGTCGATAGCGGGAGGCGAGACCCAGTACTTC. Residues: CAISESIAGGETQYF.

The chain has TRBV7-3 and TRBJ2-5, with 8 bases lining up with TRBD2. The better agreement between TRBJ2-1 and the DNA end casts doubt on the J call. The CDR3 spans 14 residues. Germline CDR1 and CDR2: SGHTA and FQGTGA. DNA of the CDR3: TGTGCCAGCAGCTTTGCGGGAGGACCCCAGGAGCAGTTCTTC. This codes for CASSFAGGPQEQFF.

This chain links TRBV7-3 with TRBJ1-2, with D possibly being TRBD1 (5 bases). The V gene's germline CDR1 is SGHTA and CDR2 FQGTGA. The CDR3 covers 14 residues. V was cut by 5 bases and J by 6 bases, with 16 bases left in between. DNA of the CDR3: TGTGCCAGCAGCCTGACAGCAGGGCGGGATGGCTACACCTTC. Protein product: CASSLTAGRDGYTF.